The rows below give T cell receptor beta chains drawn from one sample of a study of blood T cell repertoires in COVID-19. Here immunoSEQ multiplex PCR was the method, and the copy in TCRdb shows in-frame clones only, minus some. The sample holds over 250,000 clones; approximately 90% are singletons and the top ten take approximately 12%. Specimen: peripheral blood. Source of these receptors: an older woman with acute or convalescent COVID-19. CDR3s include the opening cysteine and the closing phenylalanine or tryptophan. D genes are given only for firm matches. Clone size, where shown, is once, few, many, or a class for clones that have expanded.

DNA: TGTGCCAGTAGTTACACAGGGGCGGCTAATGAAAAACTGTTTTTT; CDR3: CASSYTGAANEKLFF; size: few; V: TRBV19; D: TRBD1; J: TRBJ1-4
DNA: TGTGCCAGCAGTTTATCTGGGCCGAGCTATGGCTACACCTTC; CDR3: CASSLSGPSYGYTF; size: NA; V: TRBV27; D: NA; J: TRBJ1-2
DNA: TGTGCCAGCAGTTCTTTTTCGACAAGCTCCTACGAGCAGTACTTC; CDR3: CASSSFSTSSYEQYF; size: NA; V: TRBV27; D: NA; J: TRBJ2-7
DNA: TGTGCCAGCAGCTTTTGGGACAGGGGCGGCGAGCAGTACTTC; CDR3: CASSFWDRGGEQYF; size: NA; V: TRBV3-1/TRBV3-2; D: TRBD1; J: TRBJ2-7
DNA: TGTGCCATCCAGCCGACGAGGACAGGGGGTGGTGTGGCTTTCTTT; CDR3: CAIQPTRTGGGVAFF; size: NA; V: TRBV10-3; D: TRBD1; J: TRBJ1-1
DNA: TGTGCCAGCAGAACTACAGGGAACTATGGCTACACCTTC; CDR3: CASRTTGNYGYTF; size: NA; V: TRBV6-5; D: NA; J: TRBJ1-2
DNA: TGTGCCTGGAGTGGAGTTAGGGGTGACACTGAAGCTTTCTTT; CDR3: CAWSGVRGDTEAFF; size: once; V: TRBV30; D: NA; J: TRBJ1-1
DNA: TGTGCCAGCAGCCAACTCCTAGATCAGCCCCAGCATTTT; CDR3: CASSQLLDQPQHF; size: NA; V: TRBV7-6; D: NA; J: TRBJ1-5
DNA: TGTGCCAGCAGCCTTACAGGGGGCAATCAGCCCCAGCATTTT; CDR3: CASSLTGGNQPQHF; size: NA; V: TRBV5-4; D: TRBD1; J: TRBJ1-5
DNA: TGTGCCAGCAGGCGATACTCACAGGAAGGTCGTAATGGCTACACCTTC; CDR3: CASRRYSQEGRNGYTF; size: NA; V: TRBV7-3; D: NA; J: TRBJ1-2
DNA: TGTGCCAGCTCACCGACAGGGGGCGGGAATCAGCCCCAGCATTTT; CDR3: CASSPTGGGNQPQHF; size: many; V: TRBV18; D: TRBD1; J: TRBJ1-5
DNA: TGTGCCAGCAGCCCGGGGGGGGGACGGAAGACCTTC; CDR3: CASSPGGGRKTF; size: NA; V: TRBV7-8; D: NA; J: TRBJ1-2
DNA: TGTGCCAGCAGTGACGACAGGGGGCTTGGCTACACCTTC; CDR3: CASSDDRGLGYTF; size: NA; V: TRBV6-4; D: TRBD1; J: TRBJ1-2
DNA: TGCAGTGCTAGTCCGTCAGGAAACTATAATTCACCCCTCCACTTT; CDR3: CSASPSGNYNSPLHF; size: NA; V: TRBV20-1; D: NA; J: TRBJ1-6
DNA: TGTGCCAGTCAATCCCAGACAGGGGTTAGCAATCAGCCCCAGCATTTT; CDR3: CASQSQTGVSNQPQHF; size: NA; V: TRBV19; D: TRBD1; J: TRBJ1-5
DNA: TGCGCCAGCAGCTTGGCCAGCCGAGGGAGGGACACTGGGGAGCTGTTTTTT; CDR3: CASSLASRGRDTGELFF; size: NA; V: TRBV5-1; D: NA; J: TRBJ2-2
DNA: TGTGCCAGCAGCCCCCGCGGGCCTAAACATTCACCCCTCCACTTT; CDR3: CASSPRGPKHSPLHF; size: NA; V: TRBV28; D: NA; J: TRBJ1-6
DNA: TGTGCCAGCAGTACAGGGGATCGCGAGACCCAGTACTTC; CDR3: CASSTGDRETQYF; size: NA; V: TRBV2; D: TRBD1; J: TRBJ2-5
DNA: TGTGCCAGCAGTTTCTCGGGACTCAGCTCCTATAATTCACCCCTCCACTTT; CDR3: CASSFSGLSSYNSPLHF; size: NA; V: TRBV28; D: NA; J: TRBJ1-6
DNA: TGTGCCAGCGGACGGGAGACTACGGGGAGGGACACCATATATTTT; CDR3: CASGRETTGRDTIYF; size: once; V: TRBV3-1/TRBV3-2; D: NA; J: TRBJ1-3
DNA: TGTGCCATCAGACAGGGGCTAAGCGCCGGGGAGCTGTTTTTT; CDR3: CAIRQGLSAGELFF; size: NA; V: TRBV10-3; D: TRBD1; J: TRBJ2-2
DNA: TGTGCCAGCAGTTTCGGAGATACGCAGTATTTT; CDR3: CASSFGDTQYF; size: NA; V: TRBV28; D: NA; J: TRBJ2-3
DNA: TGCGCCAGCAGCCAAGATTTACAGACACAAGCTTTCTTT; CDR3: CASSQDLQTQAFF; size: once; V: TRBV4-3; D: NA; J: TRBJ1-1
DNA: TGTGCCAGCATGCGGGCGAGCTCCTACAATGAGCAGTTCTTC; CDR3: CASMRASSYNEQFF; size: NA; V: TRBV6-5; D: NA; J: TRBJ2-1
DNA: TGTGCCAGCAGCTCGCCCGTCAGACAGGGGGTGAACACTGAAGCTTTCTTT; CDR3: CASSSPVRQGVNTEAFF; size: NA; V: TRBV7-9; D: TRBD1; J: TRBJ1-1
DNA: TGTGCCAGCAACACGGGAGCAGCCATGAACACTGAAGCTTTCTTT; CDR3: CASNTGAAMNTEAFF; size: NA; V: TRBV28; D: NA; J: TRBJ1-1
DNA: TGCGCCAGCAGCCAAGATCGGGGCCAGCGGGCTAACAATGAGCAGTTCTTC; CDR3: CASSQDRGQRANNEQFF; size: NA; V: TRBV4-3; D: NA; J: TRBJ2-1
DNA: TGTGCCAGCAGCTTGCAGGGGGGAGCCAAAAACATTCAGTACTTC; CDR3: CASSLQGGAKNIQYF; size: NA; V: TRBV7-2; D: NA; J: TRBJ2-4
DNA: TGTGCCAGCAGTTACGCAAGACTAGGCAACTACGAGCAGTACTTC; CDR3: CASSYARLGNYEQYF; size: NA; V: TRBV6-6; D: NA; J: TRBJ2-7
DNA: TGTGCCAGCAGTTTACGGGACAGAGCGAACACTGAAGCTTTCTTT; CDR3: CASSLRDRANTEAFF; size: NA; V: TRBV27; D: TRBD1; J: TRBJ1-1
DNA: TGTGCCAGCAGTTACTCGGGGACAGGACGTTACCACGAGCAGTACTTC; CDR3: CASSYSGTGRYHEQYF; size: NA; V: TRBV6-2/TRBV6-3; D: TRBD1; J: TRBJ2-7
DNA: TGTGCCAGCAGCGGGGGCACAGGAAGATTAAATTCACCCCTCCACTTT; CDR3: CASSGGTGRLNSPLHF; size: NA; V: TRBV7-8; D: NA; J: TRBJ1-6
DNA: TGTGCCAGCAGTTTACGGGGGGGGGAGACCCAGTACTTC; CDR3: CASSLRGGETQYF; size: NA; V: TRBV12-3/TRBV12-4; D: TRBD2; J: TRBJ2-5
DNA: TGTGCCAGCAGTCAGGACAGAGGGCGTCGAGCTTTCTTT; CDR3: CASSQDRGRRAFF; size: NA; V: TRBV6-6; D: NA; J: TRBJ1-1
DNA: TGTGCCATCACGCCCAGCGGGGGGGCGTCCTACAATGAGCAGTTCTTC; CDR3: CAITPSGGASYNEQFF; size: NA; V: TRBV10-3; D: TRBD2; J: TRBJ2-1
DNA: TGCGCCAGCAGCCAATTACTAGCGACAGATACGCAGTATTTT; CDR3: CASSQLLATDTQYF; size: NA; V: TRBV4-1; D: TRBD2; J: TRBJ2-3
DNA: TGTGCCATCAGTCTGGGGGCTAGCGGGGATAAAGAGACCCAGTACTTC; CDR3: CAISLGASGDKETQYF; size: NA; V: TRBV10-3; D: TRBD2; J: TRBJ2-5
DNA: TGTGCCACCACCTCGGGATTTGGAAACACCATATATTTT; CDR3: CATTSGFGNTIYF; size: once; V: TRBV15; D: NA; J: TRBJ1-3
DNA: TGTGCCAGTAAGAAGACACAGTCTGGAAACACCATATATTTT; CDR3: CASKKTQSGNTIYF; size: NA; V: TRBV2; D: NA; J: TRBJ1-3
DNA: TGTGCCAGCAGCTTGGACCAGGGGGGCTATGGCTACACCTTC; CDR3: CASSLDQGGYGYTF; size: NA; V: TRBV7-8; D: TRBD1; J: TRBJ1-2
DNA: TGTGCCAGCAGTTTTGGGGGCGTACGTAAAAGACTCTATAATTCACCCCTCCACTTT; CDR3: CASSFGGVRKRLYNSPLHF; size: many; V: TRBV28; D: NA; J: TRBJ1-6
DNA: TGCGCCAGCAGCCAAGAGGACAGGGCTGGAAACACCATATATTTT; CDR3: CASSQEDRAGNTIYF; size: NA; V: TRBV4-1; D: TRBD1; J: TRBJ1-3
DNA: TGTGCCAGCAGCTCAAGGGGGCAGGAGCAGTTCTTC; CDR3: CASSSRGQEQFF; size: NA; V: TRBV7-9; D: TRBD1; J: TRBJ2-1